These 3 T cell receptor beta chains share one sample of origin, sequenced in a study of blood T cells in healthy people across ages. Sample-barcoded 5' priming and a J-beta primer mix drove a second PCR of roughly 6 to 12 cycles. TCRdb reprocessed the 5' RACE reads via MiXCR and lists one record per CDR3 protein. The table records approximately 360,000 distinct CDR3 sequences, approximately 47% of them present only once. The sequenced sample was blood. Every receptor here comes from a man aged 55-75 years in good health.

The gene calls are TRBV9 and TRBJ2-7; tentatively, D is TRBD1 (6 bases). Germline values: CDR1 SGDLS, CDR2 YYNGEE. The CDR3 consists of 15 residues. V was clipped by 2 bases and J by 1 base, with 13 bases between them. This chain's CDR3 is CASSVGAEGSYEQYF. The CDR3 DNA is TGTGCCAGCAGCGTGGGGGCGGAAGGGTCCTACGAGCAGTACTTC. Supplemented by reference TRBV9 and TRBJ2-7, the full variable domain reads DSGVTQTPKHLITATGQRVTLRCSPRSGDLSVYWYQQSLDQGLQFLIQYYNGEERAKGNILERFSAQQFPDLHSELNLSSLELGDSALYFCASSVGAEGSYEQYFGPGTRLTVT.

This clonotype was counted between two and nine times. The chain is built from TRBV9 and TRBJ2-5, with no clear D. The CDR3 has 13 amino acids. The V gene's germline CDR1 is SGDLS and CDR2 YYNGEE. V dropped 0 bases and J dropped 1 base, with 4 bases sitting between them. The chain's CDR3 is CASSVDIQETQYF. The CDR3 DNA reads TGTGCCAGCAGCGTAGACATCCAAGAGACCCAGTACTTC.

The chain carries TRBV5-6 and TRBJ2-5, with D hard to call. CDR1 and CDR2 from the germline V gene are SGHDT and YYEEEE. This CDR3 comprises 12 residues. Between the trimmed V and J ends, which lost 4 bases and 3 bases, there was a span of 7 bases. In nucleotides, the CDR3 is TGTGCCAGCAGCACCCCGGAAGAGACCCAGTACTTC. This codes for CASSTPEETQYF.